Sequencing of this T cell receptor beta chain was carried out in a study of cytomegalovirus exposure and HLA in healthy donors listed by TCRdb under 2017. For the wider study: In an earlier analysis of 550 to 750 of the donors, less than 350 Gb of sequence data and 90 million to 120 million unique TCR beta sequences from about 179 million T cells were reported. In a later genetic analysis, genome-wide SNP genotypes for about 55% of the 666 donors were used, and that subset was treated as a discovery cohort. Alongside the repertoire data, information on donor age, sex, ethnicity and CMV serostatus was compiled. The study aimed to test whether cataloging public T cell receptors could reveal signatures of past pathogen exposure. Among 300 to 450 genotyped donors of the cohort, an average of around 240,000 unique TCR beta nucleotide sequences were sequenced per donor, roughly 20% of them non-productive. Four or five DR-DQ haplotypes were handled as single units for association and clustering because linkage in the cohort was strong. HLA typing covered class I and class II loci at four-digit resolution. An early release that covered around 590 HLA-typed donors contained approximately 300 gigabases of sequencing data and tens of millions of unique TCR sequences. The number of donors typed differed by locus, with 629-630 for A, B, C, DRB1 and DQB1, roughly 550 for DQA1, about 610 for DPA1, and roughly 450 for DPB1. Along with the approximately 670-subject first cohort, a separate validation cohort of more than 90 different subjects was used. The later analysis used no new phenotypic data to find candidate immune exposures, relying instead on TCR beta sequences and their occurrence across donors. Of the roughly 430 genotyped donors, about 84% fell in the genetic ancestry cluster associated with self-reported Caucasian donors. Every repertoire in the discovery cohort had been generated on one and the same sequencing platform. In an earlier analysis of 500 to 650 of the donors, high-throughput TCR beta sequencing was used to judge whether each TCR beta V gene segment behaved as functional or pseudogenic. The study combined high-throughput TCR immunosequencing, statistical association of individual TCRs with disease status, and machine learning to predict cytomegalovirus infection status. To study patterns of TCR occurrence, a later analysis re-analyzed previously published TCR beta repertoires from 650 to 750 donors and added high-resolution HLA genotyping. Using immunosequencing, the study profiled T cell repertoires from 500 to 800 subjects and related those repertoires to cytomegalovirus serostatus.

Broad study findings and their caveats: Several of the top co-occurrence clusters appeared to be linked to parvovirus B19, influenza, CMV and Epstein-Barr virus, according to a later analysis. Because the 87-base-pair reads could not distinguish some IMGT-functional V segments, including TRBV6-2 and TRBV6-3, those segments were excluded. A later analysis found that HLA-associated TCR beta chains were more clonally expanded and had lower generation probabilities than equally common non-associated chains. A later analysis associated about 16,000 TCR beta sequences with specific HLA alleles at a false discovery rate of 0.05. The study gave a list of 150 to 200 TCR beta chains associated with cytomegalovirus. According to the authors, the approach could potentially be generalized to other disease states and immunological phenotypes. In a later analysis, the rate of TCR association differed among HLA loci, with DRB1 alleles having the most associated TCRs and HLA-C alleles having the fewest. While some public TCRs were present in many individuals, most TCR sequences turned up only very rarely across donors. A later genetic analysis associated a missense DCLRE1C variant with V-gene and J-gene trimming of TCR beta chains, and an independent cohort replicated the association. HLA typing was unavailable for some donors at each locus, so association tests used only the typed subset. Presence/absence analyses assumed roughly uniform sequencing depth across donors, an assumption that may not hold. Some 15 rarely observed V segments, including chromosome 9 orphons, were excluded from the earlier analysis of approximately 500 of the donors because counts were too low. An earlier analysis of approximately 500 of the donors showed that most TCR beta V segments appeared in productive rearrangements either about 87% or about 30% of the time, which broadly matched IMGT annotations. A later genetic analysis reported fewer N-insertions in productive TCRs among donors in an Asian-associated ancestry cluster than the roughly 670-donor mean. Most CMV-associated TCR beta chains appeared to be HLA-restricted in a later analysis, and the HLA associations seemed to be driven largely by CMV exposure. A further reported finding was that TCR beta sequences accurately predicted the HLA-A and HLA-B alleles for most subjects in the first cohort. Linkage disequilibrium might explain the correlated functional status among segregating V segments, but an unknown experimental factor could not be excluded. Assigning TCR associations to individual alleles was difficult when HLA alleles, especially DR and DQ, strongly co-occurred. In vitro tests confirmed that a few of the cytomegalovirus-associated TCR beta chains recognize cytomegalovirus antigens. In this cohort, only TCR beta chains were sequenced, and detectable features were limited by the absence of alpha or paired-chain data. The classifier was reported to diagnose cytomegalovirus status with high specificity and sensitivity in both the original and validation cohorts. The sequencing pipeline was judged likely to have produced a cluster of highly shared sequence variants as a technical artifact. For the cohort, immune exposure information was limited to CMV serostatus.

The junction shows trimming of 3 bases on V and 8 bases on J, and the gene matches do not reach 8 bases of it. Based on the germline V gene (reference sequence), the CDR1 and CDR2 sequences are GTSNPN and SVGIG. Its CDR3 holds 13 amino acids, cysteine through phenylalanine. Only CDR3 DNA remains: 39 bases, in frame from the first base. The cohort comprised 670 or so healthy bone marrow donors. At the time of sampling, every cohort member was nominally healthy, though immune exposures that went unrecorded were likely present. The donor was CMV seropositive and belonged to the group of over 250 seropositive cohort members. Each donor provided a peripheral blood sample, and peripheral blood mononuclear cells were used for TCR beta sequencing. Genomic DNA extraction from the blood cell samples was performed with the Qiagen DNeasy Blood Extraction Kit. On this clone itself: Its recognized antigen is unknown. Per-nucleotide qualities are absent, and no much larger clonotype sits a single base away.

The receptor library was made with the immunoSEQ multiplex PCR assay. For the multiplex PCR, a mixture combining 60 forward primers for TCR Vbeta segments and 13 reverse primers for TCR Jbeta segments was used. The CDR3 region of rearranged TCR beta genes was amplified from genomic DNA with a multiplex PCR assay. The amplified TCR beta libraries were sequenced on the Illumina HiSeq System as 87-base-pair reads. The study's own analysis went as follows. In a later analysis, roughly 80 million unique TCR beta chains were counted across the 650 to 700 repertoires, and roughly 11 million of these chains were shared by at least two donors. To remove PCR and sequencing errors, raw reads were error-corrected and collapsed into unique sequences using a nearest-neighbor algorithm that merged closely related sequences. To assign V, D and J gene segments, CDR3 sequences were aligned to IMGT reference sequences. For a sequence to be retained, at least a six-nucleotide match to both a V gene segment and a J gene segment was required. A rearrangement counted as productive if the CDR3 had no stop codons and remained in frame with V and J, and every other rearrangement counted as non-productive. Following IMGT convention, CDR3 was defined as the stretch from the second conserved V-encoded cysteine up to the conserved J-encoded phenylalanine. The earlier analysis of fewer than 750 of the donors excluded sequences that lacked an unambiguous match to a single V gene segment. In an earlier analysis of some 590 of the donors, V segments were called functional above 56.7% productive rearrangements and were called segregating when the between-donor standard deviation exceeded 5%. A statistical classification framework was developed to diagnose cytomegalovirus status using the catalog of TCR beta chain sequences. In a later analysis, TCR nucleotide sequences were compared against IMGT/GENE-DB human TR gene sequences so that V and J genes could be assigned. A later analysis assigned CDR3 sequences and most-parsimonious VDJ recombination scenarios with the TCRdist pipeline. In a later analysis, every TCR beta chain was defined by the combination of its CDR3 amino acid sequence and its V-gene family, and reads without a unique V-gene family were dropped. To address suspected cross-contamination and a sequencing artifact, a later analysis removed a few hundred highly shared, low-generation-probability nucleotide sequences. In a later analysis, a clonal expansion index for each public chain was calculated from normalized within-repertoire ranks of inferred template counts. In a later analysis, generation probabilities were computed using a VDJ recombination model fitted to out-of-frame rearrangements, and the results were checked against IGoR. In a later analysis, hypergeometric tests were used to score TCR-TCR, TCR-HLA and TCR-CMV co-occurrence, with a repertoire-size bias correction applied to TCR pairs. False discovery rates were estimated in a later analysis by permuting HLA or CMV assignments 20 times. In a later analysis, co-occurring TCRs were grouped using DBSCAN, with TCRdist sequence similarity added in when clustering inside HLA-allele-positive subsets. Co-occurrence clustering excluded repertoires with fewer than 30,000 or more than 120,000 public chains, plus five with anomalous nucleotide sharing. TCRdb took this table from immuneACCESS and kept in-frame rearrangements with V and J called. Such tables lack part of the clones; where checked against another copy, unresolved V genes explain under half of the gap, and the rest is unexplained. The V and J calls and clone size were taken over from that table, and D and trimming were inferred from the DNA. In this sample the table shows about 110,000 clones, roughly 70% of which occur a single time. The top ten clones comprise around 9.9% of the sample.

This clonotype originated in a man in his forties in good health and CMV-seropositive. The sample taken for sequencing was PBMCs. The receptor chain draws on TRBV30 and TRBJ1-2; a stretch of 8 junction bases matches TRBD1. In nucleotide form, the sequence is TGTGCCTGGAGCCTGACAGGGGCGCGGGGCTACACCTTC. Its product reads: CAWSLTGARGYTF.